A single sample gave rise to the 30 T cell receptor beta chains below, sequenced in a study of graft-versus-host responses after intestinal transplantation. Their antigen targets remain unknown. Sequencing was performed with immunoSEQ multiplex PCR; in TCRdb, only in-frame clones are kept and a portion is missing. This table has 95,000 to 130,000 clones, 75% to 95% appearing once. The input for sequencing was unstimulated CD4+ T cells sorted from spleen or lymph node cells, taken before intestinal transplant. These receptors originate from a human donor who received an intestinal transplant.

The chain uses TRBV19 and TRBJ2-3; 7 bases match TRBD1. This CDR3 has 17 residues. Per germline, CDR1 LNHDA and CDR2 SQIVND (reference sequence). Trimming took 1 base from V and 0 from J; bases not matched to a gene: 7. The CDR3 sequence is CASSIAPGGSSTDTQYF. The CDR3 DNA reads TGTGCCAGTAGTATAGCCCCAGGGGGTTCTAGCACAGATACGCAGTATTTT.

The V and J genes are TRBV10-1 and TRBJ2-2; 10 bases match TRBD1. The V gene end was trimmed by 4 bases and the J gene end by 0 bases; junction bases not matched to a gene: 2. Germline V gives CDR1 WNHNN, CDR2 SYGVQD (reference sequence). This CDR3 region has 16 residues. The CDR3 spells CASSGGTGANTGELFF. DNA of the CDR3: TGCGCCAGCAGTGGAGGGACAGGGGCGAACACCGGGGAGCTGTTTTTT.

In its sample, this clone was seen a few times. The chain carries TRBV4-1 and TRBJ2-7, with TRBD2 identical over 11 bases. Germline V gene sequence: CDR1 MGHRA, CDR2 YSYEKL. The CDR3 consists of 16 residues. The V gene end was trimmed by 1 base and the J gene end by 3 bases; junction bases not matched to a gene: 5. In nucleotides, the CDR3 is TGCGCCAGCAGCCAAGGGGAGGGACTAGCGGTCTACGAGCAGTACTTC. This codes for CASSQGEGLAVYEQYF.

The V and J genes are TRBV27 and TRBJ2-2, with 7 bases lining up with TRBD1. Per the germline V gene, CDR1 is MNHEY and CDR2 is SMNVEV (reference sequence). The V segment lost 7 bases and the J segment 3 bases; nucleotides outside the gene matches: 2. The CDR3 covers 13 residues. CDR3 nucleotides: TGTGCCAGCAAAGGACAGGACACCGGGGAGCTGTTTTTT. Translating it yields CASKGQDTGELFF.

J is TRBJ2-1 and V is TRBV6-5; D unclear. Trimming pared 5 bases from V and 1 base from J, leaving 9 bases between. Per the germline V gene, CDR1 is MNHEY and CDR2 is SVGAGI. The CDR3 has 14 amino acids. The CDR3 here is CASSRAKSYNEQFF. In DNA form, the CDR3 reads TGTGCCAGCAGTAGAGCGAAGTCCTACAATGAGCAGTTCTTC.

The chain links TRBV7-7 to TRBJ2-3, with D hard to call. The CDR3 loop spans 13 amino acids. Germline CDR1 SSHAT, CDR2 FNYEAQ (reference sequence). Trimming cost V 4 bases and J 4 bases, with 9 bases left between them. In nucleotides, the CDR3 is TGTGCCAGCAGCTCTCTAGTCGCAGATACGCAGTATTTT. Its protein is CASSSLVADTQYF.

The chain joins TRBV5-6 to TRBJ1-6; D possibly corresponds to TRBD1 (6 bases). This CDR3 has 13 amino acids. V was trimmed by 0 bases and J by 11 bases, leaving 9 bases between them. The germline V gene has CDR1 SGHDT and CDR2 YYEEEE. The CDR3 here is CASSLGRGTPLHF. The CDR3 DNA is TGTGCCAGCAGCTTGGGCAGGGGCACACCCCTCCACTTT.

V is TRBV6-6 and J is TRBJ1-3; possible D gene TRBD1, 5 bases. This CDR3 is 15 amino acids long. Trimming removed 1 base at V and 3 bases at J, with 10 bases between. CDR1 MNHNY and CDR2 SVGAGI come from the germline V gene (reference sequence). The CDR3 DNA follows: TGTGCCAGCAGTTACTTTAAGGGACTTGGAAACACCATATATTTT. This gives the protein CASSYFKGLGNTIYF.

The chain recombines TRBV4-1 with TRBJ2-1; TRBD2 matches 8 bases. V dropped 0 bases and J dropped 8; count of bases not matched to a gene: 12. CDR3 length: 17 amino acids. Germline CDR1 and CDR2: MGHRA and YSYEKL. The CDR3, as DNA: TGCGCCAGCAGCCAAGAAATGATAGCGGGAAGTAGCGATGAGCAGTTCTTC. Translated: CASSQEMIAGSSDEQFF.

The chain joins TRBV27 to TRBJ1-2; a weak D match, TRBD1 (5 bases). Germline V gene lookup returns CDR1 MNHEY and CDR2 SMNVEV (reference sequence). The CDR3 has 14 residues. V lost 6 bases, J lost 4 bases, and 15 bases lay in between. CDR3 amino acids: CASRKPGMVYGYTF. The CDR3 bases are TGTGCCAGCAGGAAACCAGGGATGGTCTATGGCTACACCTTC.

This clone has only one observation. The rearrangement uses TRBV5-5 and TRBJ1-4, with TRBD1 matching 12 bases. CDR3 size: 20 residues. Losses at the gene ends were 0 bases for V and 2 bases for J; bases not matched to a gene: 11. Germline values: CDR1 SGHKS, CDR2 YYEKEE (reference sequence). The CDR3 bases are TGTGCCAGCAGCTTGGCCCTTTCGGGGACAGGGGGCTTGACTAATGAAAAACTGTTTTTT. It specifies CASSLALSGTGGLTNEKLFF.

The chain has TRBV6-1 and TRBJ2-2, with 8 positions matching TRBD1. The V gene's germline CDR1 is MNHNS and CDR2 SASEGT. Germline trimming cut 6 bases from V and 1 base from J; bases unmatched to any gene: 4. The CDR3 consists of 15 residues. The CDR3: CASSRDRGNTGELFF. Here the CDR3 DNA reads TGTGCCAGCAGCCGTGACAGGGGGAACACCGGGGAGCTGTTTTTT.

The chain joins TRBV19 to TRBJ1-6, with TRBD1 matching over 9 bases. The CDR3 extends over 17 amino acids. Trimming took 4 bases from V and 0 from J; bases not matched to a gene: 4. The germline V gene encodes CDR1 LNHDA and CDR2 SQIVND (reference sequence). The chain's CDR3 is CASSKDRGSSYNSPLHF. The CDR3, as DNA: TGTGCCAGTAGTAAGGACAGGGGAAGCTCCTATAATTCACCCCTCCACTTT.

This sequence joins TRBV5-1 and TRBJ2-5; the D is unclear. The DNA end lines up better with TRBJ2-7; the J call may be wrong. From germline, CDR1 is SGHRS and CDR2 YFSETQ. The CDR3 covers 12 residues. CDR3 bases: TGCGCCAGCAGCTTGGAATCCTACGAGCAGTACTTC. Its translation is CASSLESYEQYF.

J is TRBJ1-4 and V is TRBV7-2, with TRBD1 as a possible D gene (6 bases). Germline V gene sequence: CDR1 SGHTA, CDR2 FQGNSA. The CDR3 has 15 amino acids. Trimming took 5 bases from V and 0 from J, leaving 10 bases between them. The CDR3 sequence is CASSATGTTNEKLFF. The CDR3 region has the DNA TGTGCCAGCAGCGCAACAGGGACAACTAATGAAAAACTGTTTTTT.

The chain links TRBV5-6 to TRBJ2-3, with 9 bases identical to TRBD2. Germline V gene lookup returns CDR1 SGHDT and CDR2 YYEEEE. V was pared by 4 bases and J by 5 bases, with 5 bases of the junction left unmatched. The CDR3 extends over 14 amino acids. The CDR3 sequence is CASSPGTSLDTQYF. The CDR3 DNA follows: TGTGCCAGCAGCCCCGGGACTAGCCTAGATACGCAGTATTTT.

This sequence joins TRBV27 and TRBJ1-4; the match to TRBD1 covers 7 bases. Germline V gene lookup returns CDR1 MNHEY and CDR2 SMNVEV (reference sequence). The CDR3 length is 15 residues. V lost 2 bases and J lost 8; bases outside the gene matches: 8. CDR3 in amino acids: CASSLTGRGREKLFF. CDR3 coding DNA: TGTGCCAGCAGTTTAACTGGCAGGGGGAGGGAAAAACTGTTTTTT.

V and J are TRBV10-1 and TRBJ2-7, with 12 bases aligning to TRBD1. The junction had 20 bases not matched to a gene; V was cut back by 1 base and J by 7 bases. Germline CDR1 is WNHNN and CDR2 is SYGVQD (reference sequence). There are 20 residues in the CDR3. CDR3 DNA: TGCGCCAGCAGTGAGTTGGGGGGGAAGGACCGGGACAGGGGGCGCGGGGAGCAGTACTTC. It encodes CASSELGGKDRDRGRGEQYF.

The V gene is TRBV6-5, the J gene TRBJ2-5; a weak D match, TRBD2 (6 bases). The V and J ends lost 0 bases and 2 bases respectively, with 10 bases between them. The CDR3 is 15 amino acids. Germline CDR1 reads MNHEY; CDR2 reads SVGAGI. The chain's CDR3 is CASSYSSGRQETQYF. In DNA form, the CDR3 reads TGTGCCAGCAGTTACTCGTCAGGGAGGCAAGAGACCCAGTACTTC.

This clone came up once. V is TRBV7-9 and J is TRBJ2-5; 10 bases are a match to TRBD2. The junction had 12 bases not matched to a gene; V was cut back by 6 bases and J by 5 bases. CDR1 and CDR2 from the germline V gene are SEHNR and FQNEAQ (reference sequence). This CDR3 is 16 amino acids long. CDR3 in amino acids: CASSSWASGSWETQYF. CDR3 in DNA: TGTGCCAGCAGTTCATGGGCTAGCGGGAGTTGGGAGACCCAGTACTTC.

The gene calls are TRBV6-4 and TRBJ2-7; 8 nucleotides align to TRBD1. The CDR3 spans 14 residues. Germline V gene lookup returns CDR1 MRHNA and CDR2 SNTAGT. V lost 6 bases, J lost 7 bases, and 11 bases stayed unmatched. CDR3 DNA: TGTGCCAGCAGGGCCCCGGCGACAGGGGATGAGCAGTACTTC. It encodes CASRAPATGDEQYF.

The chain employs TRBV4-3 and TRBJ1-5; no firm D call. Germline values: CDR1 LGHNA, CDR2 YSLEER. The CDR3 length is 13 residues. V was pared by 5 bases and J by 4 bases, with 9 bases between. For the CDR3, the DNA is TGCGCCAGCAGCATTACCGAGAATCAGCCCCAGCATTTT. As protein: CASSITENQPQHF.

The CDR3, as DNA: TGTGCCAGCAGCTTGGGGAATCTAGCGGGAAGAAAAGAGACCCAGTACTTC. Translation gives CASSLGNLAGRKETQYF. The rearrangement joins TRBV5-4 to TRBJ2-5; 9 nucleotides align to TRBD2. There are 17 residues in the CDR3. CDR1 is SGHNT, CDR2 YYREEE, per germline (reference sequence). V was clipped by 0 bases and J by 3 bases; unmatched bases: 9.

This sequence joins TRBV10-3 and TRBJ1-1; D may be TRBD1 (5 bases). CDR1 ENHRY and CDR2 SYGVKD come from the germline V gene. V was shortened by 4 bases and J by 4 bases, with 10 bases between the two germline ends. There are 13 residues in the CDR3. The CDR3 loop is CAISAGVSTEAFF. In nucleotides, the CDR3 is TGTGCCATCAGTGCGGGGGTGTCCACTGAAGCTTTCTTT.

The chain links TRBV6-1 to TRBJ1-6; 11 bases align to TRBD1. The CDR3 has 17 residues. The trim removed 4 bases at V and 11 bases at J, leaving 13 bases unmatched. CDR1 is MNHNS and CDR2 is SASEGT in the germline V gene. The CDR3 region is CASSGGTGGRPRAPLHF. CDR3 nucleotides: TGTGCCAGCAGTGGCGGGACAGGGGGACGCCCTAGGGCACCCCTCCACTTT.

The CDR3 loop reads CASSGGLYNSPLHF. The CDR3 DNA is TGTGCCAGCAGTGGCGGACTGTATAATTCACCCCTCCACTTT. V and J are TRBV27 and TRBJ1-6, with no clear D. The CDR3 is 14 amino acids. Trimming shortened V by 5 bases and J by 4 bases, and 9 bases separated the two germline ends. CDR1 is MNHEY, CDR2 SMNVEV, per germline (reference sequence).

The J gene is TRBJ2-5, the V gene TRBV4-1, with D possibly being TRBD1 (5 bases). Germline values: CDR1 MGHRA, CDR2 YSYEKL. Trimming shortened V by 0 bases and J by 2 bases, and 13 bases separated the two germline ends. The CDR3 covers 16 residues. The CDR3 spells CASSQEPDTYQETQYF. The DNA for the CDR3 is TGCGCCAGCAGCCAAGAACCGGACACATATCAAGAGACCCAGTACTTC.

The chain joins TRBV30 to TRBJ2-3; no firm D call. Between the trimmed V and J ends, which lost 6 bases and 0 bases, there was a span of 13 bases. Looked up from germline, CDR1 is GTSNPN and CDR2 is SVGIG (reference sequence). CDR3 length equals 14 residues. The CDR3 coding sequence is TGTGCCTGCATCCGGAGTAGTAGCACAGATACGCAGTATTTT. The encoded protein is CACIRSSSTDTQYF.

The CDR3 DNA reads TGTGCCAGCAGTGAAGTCAGGGTCACCGGGGAGCTGTTTTTT. Translating gives CASSEVRVTGELFF. The genes are TRBV2 and TRBJ2-2; a possible D gene is TRBD1 (5 bases). Germline CDR1 is SNHLY and CDR2 is FYNNEI. The ends were cut back, 1 base at V and 4 bases at J, with 7 bases in the middle. CDR3 length: 14 amino acids.

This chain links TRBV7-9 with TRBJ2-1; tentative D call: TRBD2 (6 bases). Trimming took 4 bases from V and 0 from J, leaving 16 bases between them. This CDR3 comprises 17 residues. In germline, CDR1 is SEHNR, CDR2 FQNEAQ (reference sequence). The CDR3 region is CASSSPRGSLSYNEQFF. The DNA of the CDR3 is TGTGCCAGCAGCTCCCCTCGGGGGAGCCTCTCCTACAATGAGCAGTTCTTC.